The 5 T cell receptor beta chains given below trace back to one sample, sequenced in a study of Graves' ophthalmopathy and Graves' hyperthyroidism. The sequenced template was RNA, covering the TCR beta CDR3 region. HTBI primers were used in a first-round RT-PCR, which preceded a second-round multiplex PCR. TCRdb itself ran the multiplex PCR reads through MiXCR, one entry per CDR3 protein. The table records about 1.1 million distinct CDR3 sequences, about two fifths of them present only once. Sequences were obtained from peripheral blood or thyroid tissue (not recorded which). These receptor sequences come from an adult man with Graves' hyperthyroidism.

There are a few counts of this clonotype. V and J are TRBV27 and TRBJ2-2, with D perhaps being TRBD1 or TRBD2 (5 bases each). The CDR3 sequence is 14 residues long. Germline V gene sequence: CDR1 MNHEY, CDR2 SMNVEV (reference sequence). Trimming took off 4 bases at V and 5 bases at J, with 11 bases between the two ends. The DNA of the CDR3 is TGTGCCAGCAGTTATCGGGGCGGGACCGGGGAGCTGTTTTTT. It translates to CASSYRGGTGELFF.

This rearrangement joins TRBV12-3 or TRBV12-4 to TRBJ1-1; D might be TRBD1 (6 bases). The length of the CDR3 is 16 residues. Trimming left V 5 bases short and J 0 bases short, with 16 bases between. CDR3 nucleotides: TGTGCCAGCAGTGGGGAGGGGGAGGGTGTGAACACTGAAGCTTTCTTT. It yields the protein CASSGEGEGVNTEAFF.

This clonotype showed up many times. The V gene is TRBV19, the J gene TRBJ1-5; 11 positions agree with TRBD1. Trimming removed 5 bases from V and 6 bases from J; junction bases left unmatched: 6. This CDR3 spans 15 amino acids. Germline loops: CDR1 LNHDA, CDR2 SQIVND (reference sequence). DNA of the CDR3: TGTGCCAGTAGTTTGGACAGGGGGCATGTTCAGCCCCAGCATTTT. It specifies CASSLDRGHVQPQHF.

This clonotype was seen at least ten times. The chain joins TRBV11-2 to TRBJ2-7; D is perhaps TRBD1 (6 bases). The CDR3 runs to 14 residues. Trimming pared 5 bases from V and 4 bases from J, leaving 15 bases between. From germline, CDR1 is SGHAT and CDR2 FQNNGV. In nucleotides, the CDR3 is TGTGCCAGCAGCATACAGGGTTTAGGATACGAGCAGTACTTC. It yields the protein CASSIQGLGYEQYF. Full variable domain (outside the CDR3, taken from reference TRBV11-2 and TRBJ2-7): EAGVAQSPRYKIIEKRQSVAFWCNPISGHATLYWYQQILGQGPKLLIQFQNNGVVDDSQLPKDRFSAERLKGVDSTLKIQPAKLEDSAVYLCASSIQGLGYEQYFGPGTRLTVT.

Comment on this clonotype: The CDR3 end shows no conserved phenylalanine or tryptophan, and so a read error is likely. It is unclear where the CDR3 begins or ends on the DNA, so no DNA is shown, and the CDR3 is as TCRdb lists it. The V gene is TRBV7-2, the J gene TRBJ1-4; the D call TRBD1 from the table was never checked on the DNA. CDR1 is SGHTA, CDR2 FQGNSA, per germline. Both ends counted, the CDR3 spans 8 residues. The CDR3 reads CASSAQGL.